These 11 T cell receptor beta chains share one sample of origin, sequenced in a study of T-cell reconstitution after alpha-beta-depleted transplantation in children. As it was prepared, the TCRbeta library received unique molecular identifiers. From the PCR reads, TCRdb called clonotypes with MiXCR, one entry per CDR3 protein. The sample comprises more than 500,000 distinct CDR3 sequences, 9.5% to 12% of which are singletons, and 12% to 15% rests with the top ten. The sample consisted of PBMCs, mostly from graft donor cells, taken 180 days after TCRalphabeta/CD19-depleted stem cell transplant. These receptors originate from a female patient aged 2-9 years who had a stem cell transplant for aplastic anemia, so the T cells may come from the graft donor.

The chain joins TRBV6-1 to TRBJ2-2; 7 bases agree with TRBD1. Germline V gene lookup returns CDR1 MNHNS and CDR2 SASEGT. V shed 6 bases, J shed 5 bases, and the junction held 9 bases outside the gene matches. This CDR3 region has 15 residues. The DNA for the CDR3 is TGTGCCAGCAGAGGACCAGGGGGAAGGACCGGGGAGCTGTTTTTT. This gives the protein CASRGPGGRTGELFF.

This chain connects TRBV7-2 to TRBJ2-5; perhaps D is TRBD1 or TRBD2 (5 bases each). Germline CDR1 is SGHTA and CDR2 is FQGNSA. The CDR3 extends over 15 amino acids. V was cut by 1 base and J by 1 base, with 10 bases left in between. CDR3 DNA: TGTGCCAGCAGCTTAGTATTGGGGGTCCAAGAGACCCAGTACTTC. Protein sequence: CASSLVLGVQETQYF. The full variable domain, in which reference TRBV7-2 and TRBJ2-5 provide the parts outside the CDR3, is GAGVSQSPSNKVTEKGKDVELRCDPISGHTALYWYRQSLGQGLEFLIYFQGNSAPDKSGLPSDRFSAERTGGSVSTLTIQRTQQEDSAVYLCASSLVLGVQETQYFGPGTRLLVL.

The CDR3 sequence is CASSPGNPVATNEKLFF. The CDR3 DNA reads TGTGCCAGCTCACCAGGGAACCCAGTTGCAACTAATGAAAAACTGTTTTTT. The chain links TRBV18 to TRBJ1-4; D is uncertain. V was cut by 2 bases and J by 0 bases, with 13 bases left in between. CDR3 length equals 17 residues. Germline values: CDR1 KGHSH, CDR2 LQKENI.

The CDR3 DNA follows: TGTGCCAGCAGTTACTCGATAGGAAGCCTGAACACCGGGGAGCTGTTTTTT. Translated, it gives CASSYSIGSLNTGELFF. V is TRBV6-5 and J is TRBJ2-2; no firm D call. With 0 bases removed from V and 1 base from J, the gap between germline ends came to 12 bases. The CDR3 has 17 amino acids. CDR1 and CDR2 from the germline V gene are MNHEY and SVGAGI.

This clonotype was seen a handful of times. The V gene is TRBV19, the J gene TRBJ2-6; D is unresolved. Germline V gene data show CDR1 as LNHDA and CDR2 as SQIVND (reference sequence). The CDR3 runs 14 residues. Trimming left V 2 bases short and J 0 bases short, with 2 bases between. This CDR3 reads CASSIISGANVLTF. The CDR3 region has the DNA TGTGCCAGTAGTATAATCTCTGGGGCCAACGTCCTGACTTTC.

This clonotype was recorded a few times. The chain recombines TRBV29-1 with TRBJ2-1; TRBD2 matches 9 bases. After removal of 4 bases from V and 1 base from J, the junction contained 11 bases not matched to a gene. CDR3 length: 17 amino acids. Germline CDR1 reads SQVTM; CDR2 reads ANQGSEA. The CDR3 DNA follows: TGCAGCGTTGTAGTTTACAGCGGGAGGACGTCCTACAATGAGCAGTTCTTC. Translation gives CSVVVYSGRTSYNEQFF.

This clonotype appeared a few times. This sequence joins TRBV15 and TRBJ2-7; TRBD2 matches 7 bases. The CDR3 sequence is 16 residues long. CDR1 is LNHNV and CDR2 is YYDKDF in the germline V gene (reference sequence). Germline trimming cut 0 bases from V and 2 bases from J; bases unmatched to any gene: 7. The chain's CDR3 is CATSRDLGGIPYEQYF. The CDR3, as DNA: TGTGCCACCAGCAGAGATCTGGGGGGGATACCCTACGAGCAGTACTTC.

The table lists this clonotype with a few counts. This chain links TRBV4-2 with TRBJ1-4, with D possibly being TRBD1 (5 bases). CDR1 and CDR2 from the germline V gene are LGHNA and YNFKEQ. V was cut by 0 bases and J by 3 bases, with 14 bases left in between. CDR3 size: 17 residues. This chain's CDR3 is CASSQEGTAESNEKLFF. In nucleotides, the CDR3 is TGTGCCAGCAGCCAAGAAGGGACGGCCGAATCTAATGAAAAACTGTTTTTT.

This chain joins TRBV7-2 and TRBJ2-7; TRBD1 matches at 8 bases. The germline V gene has CDR1 SGHTA and CDR2 FQGNSA. This CDR3 spans 13 amino acids. The trim removed 5 bases at V and 6 bases at J, leaving 6 bases unmatched. CDR3 bases: TGTGCCAGCAGCCCAAGGACAGGGCGCGAGCAGTACGTC. Translation gives CASSPRTGREQYV.

This clonotype was counted a few times. J is TRBJ1-3 and V is TRBV4-2, with TRBD1 matching over 7 bases. The CDR3 is 19 residues long. Germline trimming cut 5 bases from V and 0 bases from J; bases unmatched to any gene: 16. Germline CDR1 is LGHNA and CDR2 is YNFKEQ. This CDR3 is CASSTWGQWSWYSGNTIYF. The CDR3 DNA reads TGTGCCAGCAGCACTTGGGGACAGTGGTCGTGGTACTCTGGAAACACCATATATTTT.

CDR3 loop: CASSSTTLAGSRSGANVLTF. The CDR3 DNA reads as TGTGCCAGCAGCTCCACCACTTTAGCGGGGTCTCGCTCTGGGGCCAACGTCCTGACTTTC. V gene TRBV11-2 combines with J gene TRBJ2-6, with 8 bases aligning to TRBD2. CDR1 is SGHAT, CDR2 FQNNGV, per germline. The CDR3 is made up of 20 amino acids. V shed 4 bases and J 0 bases; nucleotides not matched to a gene: 14.